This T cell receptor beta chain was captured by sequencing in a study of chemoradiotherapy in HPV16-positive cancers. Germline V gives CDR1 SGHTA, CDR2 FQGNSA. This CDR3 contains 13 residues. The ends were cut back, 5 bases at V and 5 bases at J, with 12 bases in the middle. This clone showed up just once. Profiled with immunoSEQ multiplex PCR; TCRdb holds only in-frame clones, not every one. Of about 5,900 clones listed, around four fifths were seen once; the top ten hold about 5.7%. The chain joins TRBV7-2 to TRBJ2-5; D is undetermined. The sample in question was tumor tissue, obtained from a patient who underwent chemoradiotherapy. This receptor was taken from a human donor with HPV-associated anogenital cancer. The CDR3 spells CASSPRRLETQYF. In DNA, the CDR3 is TGTGCCAGCAGCCCCCGGCGGTTGGAGACCCAGTACTTC.